One and the same sample provided the 27 T cell receptor beta chains below, sequenced in a study of shared clonotypes between healthy human individuals. Profiled with immunoSEQ multiplex PCR; TCRdb holds only in-frame clones, not every one. The sample shows hundreds of thousands of clones, around 96% of them seen only once. The specimen sequenced was naive CD4+ T cells sorted from blood. Subset noted: CD45RA+ positively selected. These receptors were taken from a woman in her twenties or thirties in good health.

The V gene is TRBV4-1, the J gene TRBJ2-6; a possible D gene is TRBD1 (6 bases). This CDR3 is 15 amino acids long. Per germline, CDR1 MGHRA and CDR2 YSYEKL. Deletions cut 3 bases from V and 1 base from J, with 7 bases between. The CDR3 DNA follows: TGCGCCAGCAGCCACCAGGGGTCTGGGGCCAACGTCCTGACTTTC. Translated: CASSHQGSGANVLTF.

DNA for the CDR3: TGCGCCAGCAGCTTCGGACTGGCGAACACCGGGGAGCTGTTTTTT. This encodes CASSFGLANTGELFF. The chain joins TRBV5-1 to TRBJ2-2; TRBD2 is a possible D gene (5 bases). V gave up 2 bases and J gave up 0 bases, with 8 bases separating them. Germline V gene sequence: CDR1 SGHRS, CDR2 YFSETQ. The CDR3 is made up of 15 amino acids.

The chain carries TRBV11-2 and TRBJ2-1, with TRBD2 matching 12 bases. This CDR3 spans 16 amino acids. Trimming at V came to 5 bases and at J to 2 bases, leaving 4 bases not matched to a gene. Germline CDR1 reads SGHAT; CDR2 reads FQNNGV. CDR3 protein: CASSPRTSGAYNEQFF. The CDR3 region has the DNA TGTGCCAGCAGCCCGAGGACTAGCGGGGCCTACAATGAGCAGTTCTTC.

The chain carries TRBV9 and TRBJ2-3, with no clear D. The germline gives CDR1 SGDLS, CDR2 YYNGEE. The CDR3 spans 14 residues. With 3 bases removed from V and 3 bases from J, the gap between germline ends came to 11 bases. In DNA, the CDR3 is TGTGCCAGCAGCGAACACGCCGGGACAGATACGCAGTATTTT. Translated, it gives CASSEHAGTDTQYF.

V gene TRBV5-1 combines with J gene TRBJ1-1, with a possible D match to TRBD1 (6 bases). The CDR3 totals 15 residues. CDR1 SGHRS and CDR2 YFSETQ come from the germline V gene. V lost 4 bases and J lost 1, with 14 bases in between. The CDR3 nucleotides are TGCGCCAGCAGCCCGGGGGGCAGATCGAACACTGAAGCTTTCTTT. This codes for CASSPGGRSNTEAFF.

The chain combines TRBV9 with TRBJ2-1; the D gene is possibly TRBD2 (5 bases). The V end lost 0 bases, the J end lost 2 bases, and 18 bases lay between the germline ends. This CDR3 comprises 18 residues. Germline V gives CDR1 SGDLS, CDR2 YYNGEE. The chain's CDR3 is CASSVALPTGLTYNEQFF. For the CDR3, the DNA is TGTGCCAGCAGCGTAGCTCTGCCCACGGGATTAACCTACAATGAGCAGTTCTTC.

The V gene is TRBV27, the J gene TRBJ1-4; D is uncertain. The CDR3 covers 14 residues. The germline CDR1 and CDR2 sequences are MNHEY and SMNVEV (reference sequence). V was cut by 6 bases and J by 7 bases, with 15 bases left in between. The CDR3 region is CASSLSGFGEKLFF. The CDR3 DNA is TGTGCCAGCAGCCTCTCGGGATTCGGTGAAAAACTGTTTTTT.

The chain joins TRBV5-1 to TRBJ2-5; TRBD2 aligns across 8 bases. The CDR3 is 15 residues long. V lost 6 bases, J lost 2 bases, and 9 bases stayed unmatched. Per germline, CDR1 SGHRS and CDR2 YFSETQ. The CDR3 DNA is TGCGCCAGCACCTTCAACGTAGCGGGGCAAGAGACCCAGTACTTC. This codes for CASTFNVAGQETQYF.

This sequence joins TRBV10-2 and TRBJ2-2; TRBD2 agrees at 7 bases. Germline V gene sequence: CDR1 WSHSY, CDR2 SAAADI. After removal of 2 bases from V and 5 bases from J, the junction contained 5 bases not matched to a gene. CDR3 length equals 15 residues. The CDR3 here is CASSEAGEGTGELFF. The CDR3, as DNA: TGCGCCAGCAGTGAGGCGGGAGAAGGAACCGGGGAGCTGTTTTTT.

The chain employs TRBV10-3 and TRBJ2-7; TRBD1 agrees at 7 bases. CDR1 ENHRY and CDR2 SYGVKD come from the germline V gene. The CDR3 spans 14 residues. After removal of 0 bases from V and 1 base from J, the junction contained 0 bases not matched to a gene. This CDR3 reads CAISESRGSYEQYF. The CDR3 DNA follows: TGTGCCATCAGTGAGTCCAGGGGGTCCTACGAGCAGTACTTC.

V and J are TRBV19 and TRBJ2-2; TRBD1 matches 8 bases. Germline assignment: CDR1 LNHDA and CDR2 SQIVND (reference sequence). The CDR3 has 15 amino acids. The trim removed 3 bases at V and 6 bases at J, leaving 6 bases unmatched. CDR3 nucleotide sequence: TGTGCCAGTAGTATGGACAGGGCCCTTGCCGGGGAGCTGTTTTTT. Translation gives CASSMDRALAGELFF.

This clone has only one observation. The chain couples TRBV2 to TRBJ1-2; perhaps TRBD1 as D (5 bases). Germline V gene sequence: CDR1 SNHLY, CDR2 FYNNEI. The CDR3 contains 13 residues. The CDR3 sequence: CARWGYGLYGYTF. The CDR3 nucleotides are TGTGCTCGCTGGGGGTATGGCCTCTATGGCTACACCTTC.

Concerning this clone: The same CDR3 can be traced to other DNA sequences in this sample. The chain joins TRBV19 to TRBJ2-2; 10 positions match TRBD1. The CDR3 is 15 residues long. Per germline, CDR1 LNHDA and CDR2 SQIVND (reference sequence). V was pared by 3 bases and J by 5 bases, with 3 bases of the junction left unmatched. The CDR3 DNA is TGTGCCAGTAGTATGGGACAGGGGTGGACCGGGGAGCTGTTTTTT. It yields the protein CASSMGQGWTGELFF.

This clone was picked up a small number of times. V is TRBV10-3 and J is TRBJ1-2, with unresolved D. The CDR3 extends over 11 amino acids. V was trimmed by 0 bases and J by 7 bases, leaving 3 bases between them. The V gene's germline CDR1 is ENHRY and CDR2 SYGVKD. The CDR3 protein is CAISESSGYTF. CDR3 coding DNA: TGTGCCATCAGTGAGTCGTCTGGCTACACCTTC.

The chain carries TRBV2 and TRBJ2-7; D is unclear. V was cut by 5 bases and J by 2 bases, with 13 bases left in between. Per germline, CDR1 SNHLY and CDR2 FYNNEI. This CDR3 is 14 amino acids long. The CDR3 region has the DNA TGTGCCAGCAGTCCCCGACTTATAACCTACGAGCAGTACTTC. Amino acids: CASSPRLITYEQYF.

The chain couples TRBV11-2 to TRBJ2-1, with 16 bases identical to TRBD2. Germline assignment: CDR1 SGHAT and CDR2 FQNNGV. This CDR3 is built from 17 residues. V gave up 5 bases and J gave up 4 bases; unmatched junction bases: 5. CDR3 residues: CASSRGGLAGGYNEQFF. CDR3 nucleotides: TGTGCCAGCAGCAGGGGGGGACTAGCGGGAGGGTACAATGAGCAGTTCTTC. The variable domain in full, with the rest retrieved from reference TRBV11-2 and TRBJ2-1, is EAGVAQSPRYKIIEKRQSVAFWCNPISGHATLYWYQQILGQGPKLLIQFQNNGVVDDSQLPKDRFSAERLKGVDSTLKIQPAKLEDSAVYLCASSRGGLAGGYNEQFFGPGTRLTVL.

This chain joins TRBV7-4 and TRBJ1-1, with TRBD1 identical over 7 bases. V lost 6 bases to trimming and J lost 2 bases; unmatched junction nucleotides: 12. Germline V CDR1 and CDR2: SGHVT, SQSDAQ. This CDR3 is 16 amino acids long. This CDR3 is CASSHITGDPNTEAFF. The DNA for the CDR3 is TGTGCCAGCAGTCACATAACAGGGGATCCTAACACTGAAGCTTTCTTT.

The V gene is TRBV2, the J gene TRBJ2-3; 11 bases fit TRBD2. CDR1 SNHLY and CDR2 FYNNEI come from the germline V gene. After removal of 4 bases from V and 2 bases from J, the junction contained 5 bases not matched to a gene. CDR3 length: 16 residues. The CDR3 region has the DNA TGTGCCAGCAGTGTTTCTAGCGGGGGGTACACAGATACGCAGTATTTT. Amino acid sequence: CASSVSSGGYTDTQYF.

This clone was detected a few times. This sequence joins TRBV19 and TRBJ1-5, with D possibly being TRBD1 (5 bases). V lost 5 bases to trimming and J lost 6 bases, with 11 bases between them. The germline CDR1 and CDR2 sequences are LNHDA and SQIVND (reference sequence). The CDR3 spans 13 residues. The CDR3 spells CASSVGTGQPQHF. The CDR3 DNA sequence: TGTGCCAGTAGTGTCGGGACGGGTCAGCCCCAGCATTTT.

This clone was seen only once. The V gene is TRBV28, the J gene TRBJ2-7; D may be TRBD2 (6 bases). Germline-derived CDR1 and CDR2 are MDHEN and SYDVKM. The V end lost 5 bases, the J end lost 3 bases, and 23 bases lay between the germline ends. The CDR3 is 17 residues long. DNA for the CDR3: TGTGCCAGCAGTGTCTCCGGCCGGGGCGCGGGGAACTACGAGCAGTACTTC. Translated: CASSVSGRGAGNYEQYF. The complete variable domain, with remaining parts taken from reference TRBV28 and TRBJ2-7, reads DVKVTQSSRYLVKRTGEKVFLECVQDMDHENMFWYRQDPGLGLRLIYFSYDVKMKEKGDIPEGYSVSREKKERFSLILESASTNQTSMYLCASSVSGRGAGNYEQYFGPGTRLTVT.

The V and J genes are TRBV6-5 and TRBJ2-1, with TRBD2 matching 8 bases. Trimming took 6 bases from V and 9 from J; bases not matched to a gene: 7. Germline V gene data show CDR1 as MNHEY and CDR2 as SVGAGI. The CDR3 runs 13 residues. The CDR3 DNA follows: TGTGCCAGCAGGACGGGAGGGAATAGTGAGCAGTTCTTC. It codes for CASRTGGNSEQFF.

The chain uses TRBV28 and TRBJ1-2; no clear D. The CDR3 contains 14 residues. In germline, CDR1 is MDHEN, CDR2 SYDVKM. Deletions cut 2 bases from V and 3 bases from J, with 10 bases between. CDR3 region: CASSLGGRYYGYTF. The CDR3 coding sequence is TGTGCCAGCAGTTTAGGAGGACGGTACTATGGCTACACCTTC.

The chain uses TRBV28 and TRBJ2-7; D may be TRBD1 (6 bases). Trimming removed 5 bases at V and 2 bases at J, with 19 bases between. The CDR3 has 16 amino acids. The germline V gene encodes CDR1 MDHEN and CDR2 SYDVKM. The CDR3, as DNA: TGTGCCAGCAGTACCTGGGGTTGGGGGCCTACCTACGAGCAGTACTTC. Protein: CASSTWGWGPTYEQYF.

The chain is built from TRBV4-1 and TRBJ2-7, with 10 nucleotides matching TRBD2. Germline V lookup: CDR1 MGHRA, CDR2 YSYEKL. The CDR3 is 15 amino acids. J was trimmed by 5 bases and V by 4 bases; bases with no gene match: 8. CDR3 DNA sequence: TGCGCCAGCAGCCCGCGCGCTAGCGGGAGCGACGAGCAGTACTTC. It encodes CASSPRASGSDEQYF.

V gene TRBV9 combines with J gene TRBJ2-1; TRBD2 might be the D (6 bases). CDR3 size: 17 residues. V lost 0 bases and J 0 bases, leaving 13 bases between the germline ends. In germline, CDR1 is SGDLS, CDR2 YYNGEE. The CDR3 nucleotides are TGTGCCAGCAGCGTAGGGCCGGCCGGGAGCTCCTACAATGAGCAGTTCTTC. It is translated as CASSVGPAGSSYNEQFF.

This clone was counted a few times. The chain joins TRBV7-9 to TRBJ2-7, with 8 bases fitting TRBD2. Per germline, CDR1 SEHNR and CDR2 FQNEAQ (reference sequence). This CDR3 has 13 residues. V was clipped by 6 bases and J by 4 bases; unmatched bases: 5. In DNA, the CDR3 is TGTGCCAGCAGTCGGACTAGCCCATACGAGCAGTACTTC. Residues: CASSRTSPYEQYF.

The chain couples TRBV18 to TRBJ2-7, with a tentative D call TRBD1 (6 bases). The V end was cut by 4 bases, the J end by 0 bases, with 13 bases between. CDR3 size: 15 residues. Germline CDR1 reads KGHSH; CDR2 reads LQKENI. The CDR3 is CASSREGETSYEQYF. CDR3 DNA sequence: TGTGCCAGCTCACGAGAGGGGGAAACCTCCTACGAGCAGTACTTC.